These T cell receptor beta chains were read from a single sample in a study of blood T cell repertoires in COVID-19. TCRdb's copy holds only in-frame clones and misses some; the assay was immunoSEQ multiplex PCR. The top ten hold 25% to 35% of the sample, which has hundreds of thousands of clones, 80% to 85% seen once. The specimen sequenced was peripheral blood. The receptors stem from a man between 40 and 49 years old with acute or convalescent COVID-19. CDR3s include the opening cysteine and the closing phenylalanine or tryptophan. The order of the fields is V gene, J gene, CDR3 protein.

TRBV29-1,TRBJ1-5,CSAQGLNQPQHF
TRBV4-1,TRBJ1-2,CASSQLGGRYGYTF
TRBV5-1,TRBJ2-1,CASSGQEVAGYNEQFF
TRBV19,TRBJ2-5,CASSNPGTSGKETQYF
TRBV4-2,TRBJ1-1,CASSQDLTSGTEAFF
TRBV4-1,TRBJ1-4,CASSQDGQGAGGEKLFF
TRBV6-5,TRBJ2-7,CASSPGGFYEQYF
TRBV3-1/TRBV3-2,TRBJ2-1,CASSHSSGSTSEQFF
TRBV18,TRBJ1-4,CASSQYSGTGFEKLFF
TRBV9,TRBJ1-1,CASSVEEGGEAFF
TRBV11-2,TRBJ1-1,CASSSRLLGFNTEAFF
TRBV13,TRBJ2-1,CASSLGLGDEQFF
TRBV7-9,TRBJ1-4,CASSRNFLGANEKLFF
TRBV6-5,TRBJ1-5,CASRQRGSNQPQHF
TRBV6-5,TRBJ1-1,CASEAGGTNTEAFF
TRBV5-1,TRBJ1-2,CASSWDRGPFGDYGYTF
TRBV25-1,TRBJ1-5,CASGTGEGQPQHF
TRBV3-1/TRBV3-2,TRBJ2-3,CASSQIPDTQYF
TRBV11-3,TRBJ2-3,CASSLGRATDTQYF
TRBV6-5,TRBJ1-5,CASSYGRGGNQPQHF
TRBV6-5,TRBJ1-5,CASRIRGGNQPQHF
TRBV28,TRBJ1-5,CATQYRGQPQHF
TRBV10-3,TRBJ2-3,CAISSGTGGDTQYF
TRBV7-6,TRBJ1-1,CASSSGQNQVDTEAFF
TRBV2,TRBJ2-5,CASSPESGTQYF
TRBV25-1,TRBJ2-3,CASSDPTRQSTDTQYF
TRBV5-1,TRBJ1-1,CATSRGSNTEAFF
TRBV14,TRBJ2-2,CASSPSRGTGELFF
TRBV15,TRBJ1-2,CATSRDSEAGNTF
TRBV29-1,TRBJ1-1,CSALGVPNTEAFF
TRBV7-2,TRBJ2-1,CASSPRTGPYNEQFF
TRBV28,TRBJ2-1,CASSFGAGGPDNEQFF
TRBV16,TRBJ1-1,CASSQSGQSAFF
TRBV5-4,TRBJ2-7,CASSLGGGTSYEQYF
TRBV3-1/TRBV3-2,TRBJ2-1,CASSQGTSGTKGYNEQFF
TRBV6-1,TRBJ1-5,CASSESVGQPQHF
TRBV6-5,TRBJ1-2,CASSPTRTRGSGYTF
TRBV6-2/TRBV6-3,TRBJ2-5,CASSSTRLAGQETQYF
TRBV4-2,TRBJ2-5,CASSQVVYSVRDQYF
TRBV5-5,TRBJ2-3,CASSPGGGPGDTQYF
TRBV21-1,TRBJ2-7,CASSNSTLAGVNEQYF
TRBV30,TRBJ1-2,CAWSVLGRGGYTF
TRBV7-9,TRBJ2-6,CASSLGGTGFSGANVLTF
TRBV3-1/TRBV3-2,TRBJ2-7,CASSQGQGLSYEQYF
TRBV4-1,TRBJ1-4,CASSPPGGGWGEKLFF
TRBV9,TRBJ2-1,CASSVSLAGATGNEQFF
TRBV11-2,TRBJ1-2,CASSPAGYDGYTF
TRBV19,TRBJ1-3,CASSMPGRNTIYF
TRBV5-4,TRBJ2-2,CASSLNRGGTGELFF
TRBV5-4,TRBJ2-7,CASSLGGQHSYEQYF